Listed below are T cell receptor beta chains from one sample, sequenced in a study of blood T cell repertoires in COVID-19. Some clones are missing from TCRdb's copy, which holds only in-frame ones; the method was immunoSEQ multiplex PCR. The table lists nearly 300,000 clones, roughly nine tenths of them singletons. The specimen sequenced was PBMCs or T cells enriched from blood (not recorded which). These receptors originate from a woman aged 45-59 years who had been exposed to COVID-19. Each CDR3 is given with its conserved first and last residue. Each record gives: J gene, clone size, D gene, V gene, CDR3 protein, CDR3 DNA. D genes are given only for firm matches. Clone sizes are given selectively: once, few, many, or a class where the clone is expanded.

J gene: TRBJ1-1; clone size: -; D gene: -; V gene: TRBV5-1; CDR3 protein: CASSGQPNTEAFF; CDR3 DNA: TGCGCCAGCAGCGGACAGCCGAACACTGAAGCTTTCTTT
J gene: TRBJ2-7; clone size: -; D gene: TRBD1; V gene: TRBV3-1/TRBV3-2; CDR3 protein: CASSQDRGQGYEQYF; CDR3 DNA: TGTGCCAGCAGCCAAGACAGGGGGCAAGGCTACGAGCAGTACTTC
J gene: TRBJ1-2; clone size: -; D gene: -; V gene: TRBV21-1; CDR3 protein: CASSKVRKSTGNYGYTF; CDR3 DNA: TGTGCCAGCAGCAAAGTGAGAAAATCGACAGGGAACTATGGCTACACCTTC
J gene: TRBJ1-1; clone size: -; D gene: TRBD1; V gene: TRBV3-1/TRBV3-2; CDR3 protein: CASNLQGAVTEAFF; CDR3 DNA: TGTGCCAGCAACCTACAGGGGGCAGTCACTGAAGCTTTCTTT
J gene: TRBJ2-3; clone size: -; D gene: TRBD2; V gene: TRBV7-2; CDR3 protein: CASSLGSSGGVDTQYF; CDR3 DNA: TGTGCCAGCAGCTTAGGCTCTAGCGGGGGGGTGGATACGCAGTATTTT
J gene: TRBJ1-4; clone size: -; D gene: TRBD1; V gene: TRBV4-1; CDR3 protein: CASSPPGQTNEKLFF; CDR3 DNA: TGCGCCAGCAGCCCACCGGGACAGACTAATGAAAAACTGTTTTTT
J gene: TRBJ2-1; clone size: -; D gene: TRBD2; V gene: TRBV5-1; CDR3 protein: CASSKPPGGQGFF; CDR3 DNA: TGCGCCAGCAGCAAACCCCCGGGAGGACAAGGGTTCTTC
J gene: TRBJ2-5; clone size: -; D gene: -; V gene: TRBV9; CDR3 protein: CASSPPWGQPYQETQYF; CDR3 DNA: TGTGCCAGCAGCCCCCCTTGGGGGCAACCTTACCAAGAGACCCAGTACTTC
J gene: TRBJ1-1; clone size: -; D gene: TRBD1; V gene: TRBV5-4; CDR3 protein: CASSPGTGGVSEAFF; CDR3 DNA: TGTGCCAGCAGCCCCGGGACAGGGGGCGTCTCTGAAGCTTTCTTT
J gene: TRBJ1-4; clone size: -; D gene: -; V gene: TRBV6-5; CDR3 protein: CASRGPTNEKLFF; CDR3 DNA: TGTGCCAGCAGGGGCCCGACTAATGAAAAACTGTTTTTT
J gene: TRBJ2-7; clone size: -; D gene: -; V gene: TRBV6-5; CDR3 protein: CASSYSGGAHYEQYF; CDR3 DNA: TGTGCCAGCAGTTACTCTGGAGGGGCCCACTACGAGCAGTACTTC
J gene: TRBJ2-1; clone size: -; D gene: -; V gene: TRBV5-1; CDR3 protein: CASSTDSLPYNEQFF; CDR3 DNA: TGCGCCAGCAGCACGGACAGCCTCCCTTACAATGAGCAGTTCTTC
J gene: TRBJ1-2; clone size: -; D gene: -; V gene: TRBV2; CDR3 protein: CATGQGRSYGYTF; CDR3 DNA: TGTGCAACCGGTCAGGGAAGAAGTTATGGCTACACCTTC
J gene: TRBJ2-7; clone size: -; D gene: TRBD1; V gene: TRBV7-9; CDR3 protein: CASSLQTGTGDGDEQYF; CDR3 DNA: TGTGCCAGCAGCCTTCAAACCGGGACAGGGGACGGGGACGAGCAGTACTTC
J gene: TRBJ2-5; clone size: -; D gene: -; V gene: TRBV7-2; CDR3 protein: CASSPRLFQETQYF; CDR3 DNA: TGTGCCAGCAGCCCTCGACTATTCCAAGAGACCCAGTACTTC
J gene: TRBJ2-1; clone size: -; D gene: -; V gene: TRBV18; CDR3 protein: CASSPSREQFF; CDR3 DNA: TGTGCCAGCTCACCAAGCCGTGAGCAGTTCTTC
J gene: TRBJ1-2; clone size: -; D gene: TRBD1; V gene: TRBV4-1; CDR3 protein: CASSQVRTGGAMGYTF; CDR3 DNA: TGCGCCAGCAGCCAAGTGCGGACAGGGGGCGCAATGGGCTACACCTTC
J gene: TRBJ2-7; clone size: -; D gene: TRBD2; V gene: TRBV7-2; CDR3 protein: CASSLGAGGALYEQYF; CDR3 DNA: TGTGCCAGCAGCTTAGGAGCGGGGGGAGCCCTCTACGAGCAGTACTTC
J gene: TRBJ2-2; clone size: -; D gene: -; V gene: TRBV3-1/TRBV3-2; CDR3 protein: CASSLNAGELFF; CDR3 DNA: TGTGCCAGCAGCCTTAATGCCGGGGAGCTGTTTTTT
J gene: TRBJ2-5; clone size: -; D gene: TRBD2; V gene: TRBV5-1; CDR3 protein: CASSLGLAGAGGETQYF; CDR3 DNA: TGCGCCAGCAGCTTGGGACTAGCGGGGGCCGGGGGAGAGACCCAGTACTTC
J gene: TRBJ2-7; clone size: -; D gene: TRBD1; V gene: TRBV28; CDR3 protein: CASSPRGLSYEQYF; CDR3 DNA: TGTGCCAGCAGTCCCAGGGGGTTAAGCTACGAGCAGTACTTC
J gene: TRBJ2-3; clone size: few; D gene: -; V gene: TRBV2; CDR3 protein: CASSSHLQGGASF; CDR3 DNA: TGTGCCAGCAGTTCCCATCTACAGGGGGGGGCCTCTTTT
J gene: TRBJ2-3; clone size: -; D gene: TRBD2; V gene: TRBV14; CDR3 protein: CASSQRTSGTDTQYF; CDR3 DNA: TGTGCCAGCAGCCAAAGGACTAGCGGCACAGATACGCAGTATTTT
J gene: TRBJ2-7; clone size: -; D gene: -; V gene: TRBV11-2; CDR3 protein: CASSLGSGAAYEQYF; CDR3 DNA: TGTGCCAGCAGCTTAGGATCTGGGGCAGCCTACGAGCAGTACTTC
J gene: TRBJ2-3; clone size: -; D gene: -; V gene: TRBV14; CDR3 protein: CASSPNTDTQYF; CDR3 DNA: TGTGCCAGCAGCCCAAACACAGATACGCAGTATTTT
J gene: TRBJ1-6; clone size: few; D gene: TRBD1; V gene: TRBV5-6; CDR3 protein: CASSQGQGKSSYNSPLHF; CDR3 DNA: TGTGCCAGCAGCCAGGGACAGGGGAAGAGCTCCTATAATTCACCCCTCCACTTT
J gene: TRBJ1-1; clone size: -; D gene: -; V gene: TRBV2; CDR3 protein: CASARGDRFSEAFF; CDR3 DNA: TGTGCCAGCGCCCGGGGGGATAGGTTTAGTGAAGCTTTCTTT
J gene: TRBJ1-2; clone size: -; D gene: TRBD1; V gene: TRBV24-1; CDR3 protein: CATSDRQGSRGYTF; CDR3 DNA: TGTGCCACCAGTGATCGACAGGGTTCACGGGGCTACACCTTC
J gene: TRBJ1-1; clone size: -; D gene: TRBD1; V gene: TRBV5-1; CDR3 protein: CASSWTGVNTEAFF; CDR3 DNA: TGCGCCAGCAGCTGGACAGGGGTGAACACTGAAGCTTTCTTT
J gene: TRBJ1-2; clone size: -; D gene: -; V gene: TRBV28; CDR3 protein: CASSSRHYYGYTF; CDR3 DNA: TGTGCCAGCAGTTCCAGACACTACTATGGCTACACCTTC
J gene: TRBJ1-1; clone size: -; D gene: -; V gene: TRBV7-2; CDR3 protein: CASSLVPGNTEAFF; CDR3 DNA: TGTGCCAGCAGCTTAGTCCCAGGGAACACTGAAGCTTTCTTT
J gene: TRBJ2-7; clone size: -; D gene: -; V gene: TRBV5-1; CDR3 protein: CASSLGTGYEQYF; CDR3 DNA: TGCGCCAGCAGCTTGGGAACGGGTTACGAGCAGTACTTC
J gene: TRBJ2-7; clone size: -; D gene: -; V gene: TRBV4-1; CDR3 protein: CASSQGGLEQYF; CDR3 DNA: TGCGCCAGCAGCCAAGGCGGGTTAGAGCAGTACTTC
J gene: TRBJ2-2; clone size: -; D gene: TRBD2; V gene: TRBV6-2/TRBV6-3; CDR3 protein: CASSYRPSGGARELFF; CDR3 DNA: TGTGCCAGCAGTTACCGGCCTAGCGGGGGGGCTAGGGAGCTGTTTTTT
J gene: TRBJ1-2; clone size: -; D gene: -; V gene: TRBV14; CDR3 protein: CASSQDSKDSVYGYTF; CDR3 DNA: TGTGCCAGCAGCCAAGATTCGAAGGACAGCGTCTATGGCTACACCTTC
J gene: TRBJ2-5; clone size: -; D gene: -; V gene: TRBV18; CDR3 protein: CASSRQVQETQYF; CDR3 DNA: TGTGCCAGCTCACGGCAGGTTCAAGAGACCCAGTACTTC
J gene: TRBJ1-2; clone size: -; D gene: TRBD1; V gene: TRBV3-1/TRBV3-2; CDR3 protein: CASSQGTVYGYTF; CDR3 DNA: TGTGCCAGCAGCCAGGGGACAGTCTATGGCTACACCTTC
J gene: TRBJ1-6; clone size: -; D gene: -; V gene: TRBV30; CDR3 protein: CAWSSTGNNSPLHF; CDR3 DNA: TGTGCCTGGAGCTCGACAGGAAATAATTCACCCCTCCACTTT